These 32 T cell receptor beta chains came from one sample sequenced in a study of cytomegalovirus exposure and HLA in healthy donors. PCR amplification relied on 60 Vbeta primers (plus 13 Jbeta primers). TCRdb's table, derived via immunoSEQ multiplex PCR, lists solely in-frame clones and lacks some. There are roughly 130,000 clones in the sample; about two thirds occur only once, and 2.6% lies in the top ten. The specimen was PBMCs. These receptors were taken from a woman aged 55-69 years in good health and CMV-seropositive.

This sequence joins TRBV5-1 and TRBJ2-4, with 7 positions matching TRBD1. The CDR3 runs to 15 residues. In germline, CDR1 is SGHRS, CDR2 YFSETQ. V gave up 0 bases and J gave up 8 bases; unmatched junction bases: 8. The CDR3 reads CASSLGRDSGDIQYF. As DNA, the CDR3 is TGCGCCAGCAGCTTGGGCCGGGACAGTGGAGACATTCAGTACTTC.

The chain is built from TRBV5-1 and TRBJ2-7; D possibly corresponds to TRBD2 (5 bases). Trimming left V 0 bases short and J 4 bases short, with 11 bases between. Germline V CDR1 and CDR2: SGHRS, YFSETQ. This CDR3 comprises 14 residues. The CDR3 bases are TGCGCCAGCAGCTTGGACCGGGGTTGGTACGAGCAGTACTTC. Translated: CASSLDRGWYEQYF.

V gene TRBV4-1 combines with J gene TRBJ2-2; 7 bases are shared with TRBD1. The germline V gene encodes CDR1 MGHRA and CDR2 YSYEKL. With V trimmed by 3 bases and J by 7 bases, 5 bases remained unmatched. The CDR3 loop spans 14 amino acids. CDR3 bases: TGCGCCAGCAGCCATGTCGACAGGGTCGGGGAGCTGTTTTTT. Translation: CASSHVDRVGELFF.

This clone is a singleton in its sample. The rearrangement links TRBV5-6 to TRBJ1-6, with 9 bases matching TRBD1. The CDR3 spans 16 residues. V lost 4 bases and J lost 10; bases outside the gene matches: 12. Germline values: CDR1 SGHDT, CDR2 YYEEEE. The DNA for the CDR3 is TGTGCCAGCAGCCCCCTGGGACAGGGAGTCCACTCACCCCTCCACTTT. This translates into CASSPLGQGVHSPLHF.

To note about this clone: Other DNA sequences from this sample encode an identical CDR3 as well. The rearrangement uses TRBV2 and TRBJ1-4, with D perhaps matching TRBD1 (6 bases). Deletions cut 4 bases from V and 3 bases from J, with 12 bases between. The CDR3 consists of 15 residues. CDR1 is SNHLY and CDR2 is FYNNEI in the germline V gene. The CDR3 region is CASSVTGRANEKLFF. CDR3 sequence (DNA): TGTGCCAGCAGTGTCACAGGGCGGGCTAATGAAAAACTGTTTTTT.

The chain employs TRBV7-9 and TRBJ2-1, with a weak D call TRBD1 (5 bases). Germline lookup yields CDR1 SEHNR and CDR2 FQNEAQ (reference sequence). This CDR3 contains 16 residues. Trimming stripped 5 bases from V and 0 bases from J, with 14 bases between. The CDR3 reads CASSLGHPSSYNEQFF. The CDR3 DNA follows: TGTGCCAGCAGCCTCGGACACCCAAGCTCCTACAATGAGCAGTTCTTC. Full variable domain (outside the CDR3, taken from reference TRBV7-9 and TRBJ2-1): DTGVSQNPRHKITKRGQNVTFRCDPISEHNRLYWYRQTLGQGPEFLTYFQNEAQLEKSRLLSDRFSAERPKGSFSTLEIQRTEQGDSAMYLCASSLGHPSSYNEQFFGPGTRLTVL.

As concerns this clone: This same CDR3 is encoded by further DNA sequences in the sample. The chain has TRBV4-1 and TRBJ2-3, with 7 bases that match TRBD2. V dropped 0 bases and J dropped 7; count of bases not matched to a gene: 7. Germline V gives CDR1 MGHRA, CDR2 YSYEKL. This CDR3 spans 15 amino acids. In nucleotides, the CDR3 is TGCGCCAGCAGCCAAGAACCAGCGGGGCAATATACGCAGTATTTT. This sequence encodes CASSQEPAGQYTQYF.

The chain uses TRBV11-2 and TRBJ1-1; maybe TRBD1 (5 bases). CDR1 SGHAT and CDR2 FQNNGV come from the germline V gene. The CDR3 runs to 14 residues. V was cut by 5 bases and J by 4 bases, with 14 bases left in between. CDR3 amino acids: CASSLKQVGTEAFF. The CDR3, as DNA: TGTGCCAGCAGCCTAAAACAGGTGGGCACTGAAGCTTTCTTT.

This clone was seen only a few times. This specimen includes other DNA sequences encoding the same CDR3. V and J are TRBV6-5 and TRBJ2-7, with TRBD1 identical over 11 bases. The germline V gene has CDR1 MNHEY and CDR2 SVGAGI. This CDR3 comprises 15 residues. Unmatched junction bases numbered 0, after V lost 0 bases and J lost 2 bases. The CDR3 DNA is TGTGCCAGCAGTTACTCGGGACAGGGGGCCTACGAGCAGTACTTC. Amino acids: CASSYSGQGAYEQYF.

This clone was counted a few times. The gene calls are TRBV6-1 and TRBJ2-5, with 8 bases aligning to TRBD1. CDR1 and CDR2 (germline): MNHNS, SASEGT. CDR3 size: 14 residues. The V gene end was trimmed by 7 bases and the J gene end by 3 bases; junction bases not matched to a gene: 7. The CDR3 DNA reads TGTGCCAGCACCAAAGAGACAGGGGAAGAGACCCAGTACTTC. It encodes CASTKETGEETQYF.

A single count supports this clone. This chain uses TRBV2 with TRBJ1-1, with a tentative D call TRBD1 (5 bases). V lost 3 bases to trimming and J lost 8 bases, with 16 bases between them. Germline V lookup: CDR1 SNHLY, CDR2 FYNNEI. The CDR3 contains 14 residues. CDR3 protein: CASSENVGGMEAFF. Written as DNA, the CDR3 is TGTGCCAGCAGTGAGAACGTGGGGGGAATGGAAGCTTTCTTT. Complete variable domain (other parts from reference TRBV2 and TRBJ1-1): EPEVTQTPSHQVTQMGQEVILRCVPISNHLYFYWYRQILGQKVEFLVSFYNNEISEKSEIFDDQFSVERPDGSNFTLKIRSTKLEDSAMYFCASSENVGGMEAFFGQGTRLTVV.

V gene TRBV6-1 combines with J gene TRBJ2-1; 9 nucleotides align to TRBD2. The CDR3 sequence is 15 residues long. Germline CDR1 MNHNS, CDR2 SASEGT. With 5 bases clipped from V and 7 bases from J, the junction kept 9 bases outside the gene matches. The CDR3 loop is CASSSGTSSINEQFF. In DNA, the CDR3 is TGTGCCAGCAGTTCCGGGACTAGCTCGATTAATGAGCAGTTCTTC.

The chain recombines TRBV6-1 with TRBJ2-1; 9 bases agree with TRBD2. Germline values: CDR1 MNHNS, CDR2 SASEGT. V lost 8 bases and J lost 1; bases outside the gene matches: 3. The CDR3 consists of 14 residues. The CDR3 DNA reads TGTGCCAGCCGAAGCGGGGGGTCCTACAATGAGCAGTTCTTC. Translation gives CASRSGGSYNEQFF.

Written as DNA, the CDR3 is TGTGCCAGCAGACGGACTGACGGTCAGCCCCAGCATTTT. The encoded protein is CASRRTDGQPQHF. This sequence joins TRBV6-5 and TRBJ1-5; no reliable D call. Germline CDR1 and CDR2: MNHEY and SVGAGI. Trimming took off 6 bases at V and 6 bases at J, with 12 bases between the two ends. The CDR3 extends over 13 amino acids.

The chain couples TRBV5-1 to TRBJ1-6, with 8 positions matching TRBD1. The CDR3 consists of 14 residues. The germline gives CDR1 SGHRS, CDR2 YFSETQ. Unmatched junction bases numbered 7, after V lost 7 bases and J lost 7 bases. CDR3 in amino acids: CASGQGNNNSPLHF. The DNA of the CDR3 is TGCGCCAGCGGACAGGGAAATAACAATTCACCCCTCCACTTT.

The J gene is TRBJ1-1, the V gene TRBV10-3, with D maybe TRBD1 (6 bases). V lost 0 bases to trimming and J lost 4 bases, with 18 bases between them. The CDR3 has 17 residues. Germline-derived CDR1 and CDR2 are ENHRY and SYGVKD. The CDR3 bases are TGTGCCATCAGTGAGTCCACGCGGGGGGCCCGTCTCACTGAAGCTTTCTTT. Protein: CAISESTRGARLTEAFF.

The chain links TRBV6-5 to TRBJ1-2, with D perhaps matching TRBD1 (6 bases). Germline V gives CDR1 MNHEY, CDR2 SVGAGI. Trimming removed 0 bases at V and 7 bases at J, with 12 bases between. The CDR3 consists of 14 residues. CDR3 bases: TGTGCCAGCAGTTACTCGACACAGGGTAGTGGCTACACCTTC. This translates into CASSYSTQGSGYTF.

The rearrangement links TRBV27 to TRBJ1-6, with D perhaps TRBD1 (5 bases). The V gene's germline CDR1 is MNHEY and CDR2 SMNVEV (reference sequence). This CDR3 has 15 residues. The ends were cut back, 10 bases at V and 0 bases at J, with 13 bases in the middle. The CDR3 region has the DNA TGTGCCACCCAAGCGGGGCGCTCCTATAATTCACCCCTCCACTTT. As protein: CATQAGRSYNSPLHF.

V is TRBV5-1 and J is TRBJ2-5, with TRBD1 identical over 7 bases. CDR3 size: 18 residues. Germline V gene lookup returns CDR1 SGHRS and CDR2 YFSETQ. V dropped 0 bases and J dropped 4; count of bases not matched to a gene: 15. Here the CDR3 DNA reads TGCGCCAGCAGCTTGGCCTTTAGGGAACAGGGGCTGGGAGAGACCCAGTACTTC. Translated, it gives CASSLAFREQGLGETQYF.

The V call is TRBV2, the J call TRBJ1-5, with D hard to call. This CDR3 spans 15 amino acids. V shed 6 bases and J shed 1 base, with 13 bases lying between them. Germline V gene lookup returns CDR1 SNHLY and CDR2 FYNNEI. Here the CDR3 DNA reads TGTGCCAGCAGGGTCTCAGGTGTAAGCAATCAGCCCCAGCATTTT. Protein sequence: CASRVSGVSNQPQHF.

This chain connects TRBV27 to TRBJ1-3; D is ambiguous. Germline CDR1 and CDR2: MNHEY and SMNVEV (reference sequence). This CDR3 comprises 15 residues. V lost 1 base to trimming and J lost 3 bases, with 10 bases between them. The CDR3 bases are TGTGCCAGCAGTTTATTGGGAGGGTTTGGAAACACCATATATTTT. Translating gives CASSLLGGFGNTIYF.

This clone was recorded once. V usage is TRBV29-1 and J usage is TRBJ1-2; a weak D match, TRBD1 (5 bases). Germline V gene sequence: CDR1 SQVTM, CDR2 ANQGSEA. The length of the CDR3 is 13 residues. Trimming pared 0 bases from V and 3 bases from J, leaving 8 bases between. CDR3 residues: CSVEDQGDYGYTF. The CDR3 DNA sequence: TGCAGCGTTGAAGATCAGGGTGACTATGGCTACACCTTC.

This chain connects TRBV25-1 to TRBJ2-5; 8 bases agree with TRBD1. Germline assignment: CDR1 MGHDK and CDR2 SYGVNS. The CDR3 length is 16 residues. Trimming removed 0 bases from V and 5 bases from J; junction bases left unmatched: 8. The CDR3 region is CASSEYRTGLMETQYF. The CDR3 nucleotides are TGTGCCAGCAGTGAATATAGGACAGGGTTGATGGAGACCCAGTACTTC.

A few counts support this clone. The V gene is TRBV11-3, the J gene TRBJ2-5, with D tentatively TRBD1 (6 bases). The germline V and J ends were trimmed by 3 bases and 11 bases, with 16 bases remaining between them. Germline V gene data show CDR1 as SGHNT and CDR2 as YENEEA. This CDR3 has 13 amino acids. CDR3 nucleotides: TGTGCCAGCAGCTTCGGTAGGGCAGGGGAGCAGTACTTC. This codes for CASSFGRAGEQYF.

The chain combines TRBV15 with TRBJ1-2, with TRBD1 identical over 7 bases. The CDR3 consists of 16 residues. The junction had 11 bases not matched to a gene; V was cut back by 1 base and J by 6 bases. Germline values: CDR1 LNHNV, CDR2 YYDKDF (reference sequence). Written as DNA, the CDR3 is TGTGCCACCAGCAGAGCGACAGGGAAAGGTCTGGATGGCTACACCTTC. It yields the protein CATSRATGKGLDGYTF. Drawing the rest from reference TRBV15 and TRBJ1-2, the complete variable domain is DAMVIQNPRYQVTQFGKPVTLSCSQTLNHNVMYWYQQKSSQAPKLLFHYYDKDFNNEADTPDNFQSRRPNTSFCFLDIRSPGLGDTAMYLCATSRATGKGLDGYTFGSGTRLTVV.

This clone has a single count. This chain joins TRBV10-3 and TRBJ2-2; 7 bases fit TRBD2. This CDR3 comprises 15 residues. The germline V gene has CDR1 ENHRY and CDR2 SYGVKD. With 2 bases clipped from V and 4 bases from J, the junction kept 4 bases outside the gene matches. The CDR3 spells CAISEGLVVTGELFF. As DNA, the CDR3 is TGTGCCATCAGTGAGGGACTAGTCGTCACCGGGGAGCTGTTTTTT.

V gene TRBV6-5 combines with J gene TRBJ1-5; TRBD1 agrees at 8 bases. CDR3 length: 15 residues. From germline, CDR1 is MNHEY and CDR2 SVGAGI. V gave up 5 bases and J gave up 5 bases; unmatched junction bases: 8. The DNA for the CDR3 is TGTGCCAGCAGTACATCAGGGGGCGCCTATCAGCCCCAGCATTTT. This encodes CASSTSGGAYQPQHF.

The V and J genes are TRBV7-9 and TRBJ2-2, with D perhaps matching TRBD1 (6 bases). CDR1 and CDR2 (germline): SEHNR, FQNEAQ (reference sequence). The V end was cut by 5 bases, the J end by 1 base, with 8 bases between. This CDR3 spans 14 amino acids. The CDR3, as DNA: TGTGCCAGCAGCCGGGGACAGAACACCGGGGAGCTGTTTTTT. Its translation: CASSRGQNTGELFF.

The chain has TRBV5-1 and TRBJ1-6; tentatively, D is TRBD1 (6 bases). The CDR3 is 17 amino acids. V lost 4 bases and J 4 bases, leaving 18 bases between the germline ends. Germline V gives CDR1 SGHRS, CDR2 YFSETQ. The CDR3 region is CASSKGDPDSYNSPLHF. The CDR3 DNA follows: TGCGCCAGCAGCAAGGGCGACCCGGACAGTTATAATTCACCCCTCCACTTT.

The V gene is TRBV2, the J gene TRBJ2-5, with 10 positions matching TRBD2. This CDR3 has 13 amino acids. Germline loops: CDR1 SNHLY, CDR2 FYNNEI. The CDR3: CASSGGPGETQYF. CDR3 nucleotide sequence: TGTGCGAGTAGCGGGGGGCCGGGGGAGACCCAGTACTTC.

The chain uses TRBV19 and TRBJ1-5, with D perhaps matching TRBD1 (5 bases). This CDR3 spans 15 amino acids. Trimming pared 4 bases from V and 3 bases from J, leaving 13 bases between. The germline gives CDR1 LNHDA, CDR2 SQIVND (reference sequence). The CDR3 DNA is TGTGCCAGTAGTAAGGGGCCCACTAACAATCAGCCCCAGCATTTT. This codes for CASSKGPTNNQPQHF.

This chain links TRBV29-1 with TRBJ1-2, with D uncertain. Germline assignment: CDR1 SQVTM and CDR2 ANQGSEA. With 4 bases removed from V and 4 bases from J, the gap between germline ends came to 13 bases. This CDR3 has 13 residues. The CDR3 DNA reads as TGCAGCGTTGGCCCGGGTGAGACCTATGGCTACACCTTC. This sequence encodes CSVGPGETYGYTF.